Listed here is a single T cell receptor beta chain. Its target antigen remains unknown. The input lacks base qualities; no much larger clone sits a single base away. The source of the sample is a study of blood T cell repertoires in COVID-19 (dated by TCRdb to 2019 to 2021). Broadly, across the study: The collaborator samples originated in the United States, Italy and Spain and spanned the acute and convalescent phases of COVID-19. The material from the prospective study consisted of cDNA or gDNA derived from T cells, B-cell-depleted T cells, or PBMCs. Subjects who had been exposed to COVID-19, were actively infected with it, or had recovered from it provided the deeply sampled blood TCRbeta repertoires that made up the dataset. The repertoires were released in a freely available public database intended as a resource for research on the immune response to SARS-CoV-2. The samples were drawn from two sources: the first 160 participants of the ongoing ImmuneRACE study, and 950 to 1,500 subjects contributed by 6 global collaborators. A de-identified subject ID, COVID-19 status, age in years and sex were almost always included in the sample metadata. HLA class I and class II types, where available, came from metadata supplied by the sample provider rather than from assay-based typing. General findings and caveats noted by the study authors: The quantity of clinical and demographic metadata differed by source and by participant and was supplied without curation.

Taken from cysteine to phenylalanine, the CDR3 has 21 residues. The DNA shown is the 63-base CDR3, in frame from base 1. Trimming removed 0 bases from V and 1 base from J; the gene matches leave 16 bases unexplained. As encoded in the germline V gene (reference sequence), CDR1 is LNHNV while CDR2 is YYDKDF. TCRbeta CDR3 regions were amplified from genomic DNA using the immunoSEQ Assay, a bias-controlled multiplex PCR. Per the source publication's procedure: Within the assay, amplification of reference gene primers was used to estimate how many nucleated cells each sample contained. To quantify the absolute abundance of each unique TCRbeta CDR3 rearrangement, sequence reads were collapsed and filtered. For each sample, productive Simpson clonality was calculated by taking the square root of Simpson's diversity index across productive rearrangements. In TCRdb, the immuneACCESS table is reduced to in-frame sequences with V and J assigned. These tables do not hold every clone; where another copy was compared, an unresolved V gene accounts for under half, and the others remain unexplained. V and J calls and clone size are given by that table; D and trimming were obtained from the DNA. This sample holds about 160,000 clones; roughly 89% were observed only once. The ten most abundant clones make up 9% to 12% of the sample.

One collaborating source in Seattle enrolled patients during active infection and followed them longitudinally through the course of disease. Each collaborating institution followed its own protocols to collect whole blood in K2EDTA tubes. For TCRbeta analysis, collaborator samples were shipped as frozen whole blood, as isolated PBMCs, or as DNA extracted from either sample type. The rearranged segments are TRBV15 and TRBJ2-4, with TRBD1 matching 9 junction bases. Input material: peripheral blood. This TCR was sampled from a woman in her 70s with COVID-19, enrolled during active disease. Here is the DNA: TGTGCCACCAGCAGAGATTCGGGGACAGGGACAACCCGTGGGGCCAAAAACATTCAGTACTTC. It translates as CATSRDSGTGTTRGAKNIQYF.